These 2 T cell receptor beta chains were all obtained from the same sample, sequenced in a study of radiation and T cells in renal cell carcinoma. As for treatment: 15 Gy SBRT to primary tumor, nephrectomy 4 weeks later. Using immunoSEQ multiplex PCR, the repertoire was profiled, and TCRdb retains in-frame clones only, with some absent. Among more than 4,500 clones listed, around half were seen once. This sample comprised tumor tissue, obtained from a patient whose treatment included radiotherapy and nephrectomy. These receptors were collected from a man between 60 and 75 years old with renal cell carcinoma.

This clone was counted a single time. The chain carries TRBV27 and TRBJ2-7; perhaps TRBD2 as D (6 bases). The CDR3 spans 14 residues. Trimming stripped 6 bases from V and 0 bases from J, with 12 bases between. Germline-derived CDR1 and CDR2 are MNHEY and SMNVEV (reference sequence). CDR3 residues: CASSLGGNSYEQYF. The CDR3 region has the DNA TGTGCCAGCAGCCTCGGCGGGAACTCCTACGAGCAGTACTTC.

This clone turned up a few times. This chain connects TRBV7-2 to TRBJ2-7; unclear D gene. The V end was cut by 3 bases, the J end by 2 bases, with 8 bases between. The CDR3 covers 13 residues. Germline V gene data show CDR1 as SGHTA and CDR2 as FQGNSA. CDR3 amino acids: CASSFSPTYEQYF. CDR3 DNA: TGTGCCAGCAGCTTTAGTCCTACCTACGAGCAGTACTTC.